These T cell receptor beta chains were read from a single sample in a study of T cell responses to AZD1222 COVID-19 vaccine. Produced via immunoSEQ multiplex PCR; TCRdb's table is partial and in-frame only. The sample shows 90,000 to 150,000 clones, 87% of them seen only once. The source material was peripheral blood, sampled 28 days after the second AZD1222 dose. The source is an adult who received the AZD1222 COVID-19 vaccine. Both conserved end residues are part of each CDR3. The D gene is left open where the match is weak. Expanded clones are given a class, and other clones once, few, many or no size at all.

D gene,J gene,V gene,clone size,CDR3 DNA,CDR3 protein
-,TRBJ2-5,TRBV7-9,-,TGTGCCAGCAGTCGGGACGTCGAGGAGACCCAGTACTTC,CASSRDVEETQYF
TRBD2,TRBJ2-2,TRBV7-9,-,TGTGCCAGCAGCACCAACGGGGGGACGAACACCGGGGAGCTGTTTTTT,CASSTNGGTNTGELFF
TRBD2,TRBJ2-7,TRBV10-3,-,TGTGCCATCAGTGGGGTAGCGGGGGACTACTACGAGCAGTACTTC,CAISGVAGDYYEQYF
TRBD1,TRBJ1-2,TRBV28,few,TGTGCCAGCAGTCCCCTTCCAACAGGGGTGAATGGCTACACCTTC,CASSPLPTGVNGYTF
TRBD1,TRBJ1-2,TRBV7-9,-,TGTGCCAGCAGCCAGGGACAGATTAACTATGGCTACACCTTC,CASSQGQINYGYTF
-,TRBJ1-5,TRBV5-6,-,TGTGCCAGCAGCTTGGGACAGATTAGCAATCAGCCCCAGCATTTT,CASSLGQISNQPQHF
-,TRBJ1-2,TRBV5-6,-,TGTGCCAGCAGCTTGTGGGGTATCTATGGCTACACCTTC,CASSLWGIYGYTF
TRBD1,TRBJ1-6,TRBV5-4,-,TGTGCCAGCAGCTTGGAGGGACAGTCGAATTCACCCCTCCACTTT,CASSLEGQSNSPLHF
TRBD1,TRBJ1-1,TRBV13,-,TGTGCCAGCAGGAGACAGGGGAACACTGAAGCTTTCTTT,CASRRQGNTEAFF
TRBD1,TRBJ1-5,TRBV7-9,-,TGTGCCAGCAGCTCCGGGACAGGGTGGTATCAGCCCCAGCATTTT,CASSSGTGWYQPQHF
-,TRBJ1-3,TRBV19,-,TGTGCCAGTAGTTTGAGCTCTGGAAACACCATATATTTT,CASSLSSGNTIYF
-,TRBJ2-4,TRBV28,-,TGTGCCAGCAGTTTGGGCAGGGGTAGGGGGAACATTCAGTACTTC,CASSLGRGRGNIQYF
TRBD1,TRBJ1-2,TRBV9,-,TGTGCCAGCACCACAGGACAGGGGTGGATCGGCTACACCTTC,CASTTGQGWIGYTF
TRBD1,TRBJ2-3,TRBV5-1,-,TGCGCCAGCAGCCCGTACCCCCCACAGGGGCCTTACACAGATACGCAGTATTTT,CASSPYPPQGPYTDTQYF
-,TRBJ1-4,TRBV15,-,TGTGCCACCGCGCCGTTCGGGAGGAGCTTTAATGAAAAACTGTTTTTT,CATAPFGRSFNEKLFF
-,TRBJ1-4,TRBV2,-,TGTGCCAGCAAAGCCGGATATAATGAAAAACTGTTTTTT,CASKAGYNEKLFF
-,TRBJ2-5,TRBV2,-,TGTGCCAGCAGGGAGGAAAGGAGGAAAGAGACCCAGTACTTC,CASREERRKETQYF
-,TRBJ1-1,TRBV7-3,-,TGTGCCAGCAGCAAAGACCCGAATTTCGACGGTGACACTGAAGCTTTCTTT,CASSKDPNFDGDTEAFF
TRBD2,TRBJ2-3,TRBV10-3,-,TGTGCCATCAAGGAGGCCGGACTAGCCCATACGCAGTATTTT,CAIKEAGLAHTQYF
TRBD1,TRBJ1-1,TRBV6-2/TRBV6-3,-,TGTGCCAGCAGTCCGAGGGGGCGAAGGGGCACTGAAGCTTTCTTT,CASSPRGRRGTEAFF
TRBD1,TRBJ2-3,TRBV29-1,-,TGCAGCGCCCGGACAGGGGGCACAGATACGCAGTATTTT,CSARTGGTDTQYF
TRBD1,TRBJ2-7,TRBV18,-,TGTGCCAGCTCAAACACCGGGACAGGGGGGTTCCACGAGCAGTACTTC,CASSNTGTGGFHEQYF
-,TRBJ1-4,TRBV5-1,-,TGCGCCAGCAGCTTGCGGACAGACTCAACTAATAAAAAACTGTTTTTT,CASSLRTDSTNKKLFF
TRBD1,TRBJ2-5,TRBV6-5,-,TGTGCCAGTCGGACAGGGCGGGCGAAAGAGACCCAGTACTTC,CASRTGRAKETQYF
-,TRBJ1-1,TRBV29-1,-,TGCAGCGTTTCACAGGGCGGGGACACTGAAGCTTTCTTT,CSVSQGGDTEAFF
-,TRBJ1-6,TRBV19,once,TGTGCCAGTAGTCCCCTCCCCGGACAGTATAATTCACCCCTCCACTTT,CASSPLPGQYNSPLHF
-,TRBJ1-3,TRBV6-5,-,TGTGCCAGCAGTTCGGACAGTACTGGAAACACCATATATTTT,CASSSDSTGNTIYF
-,TRBJ2-1,TRBV7-3,-,TGTGCCAGCAGCTTAGGAGGGTCCTACAATGAGCAGTTCTTC,CASSLGGSYNEQFF
-,TRBJ1-5,TRBV30,-,TGTGCCTGGAGTGCCCAGGGTTTGGACAATCAGCCCCAGCATTTT,CAWSAQGLDNQPQHF
-,TRBJ2-7,TRBV7-2,once,TGTGCCAGCAGCCCCAATCAGGGTATCCCTTACGAGCAGTACTTC,CASSPNQGIPYEQYF
-,TRBJ2-4,TRBV18,-,TGTGCCAGCTCCCTGAACACAGGGAGGGACATTCAGTACTTC,CASSLNTGRDIQYF